Listed below are T cell receptor beta chains from one sample, sequenced in a study of neurological immune-mediated disorders. TCRdb passed the 5' RACE reads through MiXCR, listing each CDR3 protein once. This table holds around 100,000 distinct CDR3 sequences, 10% to 14% found once. The sequenced sample was PBMCs. The source of these receptors is a female donor with HTLV-1-associated myelopathy (HAM/TSP). CDR3s include the opening cysteine and the closing phenylalanine or tryptophan. A D gene is named only where the DNA matches it firmly. Size values are once, few and many counts, or a class for expanded clones, and some rows have none.

clone size	D gene	V gene	CDR3 protein
many	NA	TRBV5-5	CASSSTRGSPKPQHF
NA	NA	TRBV7-8	CASSLGDAGELVF
many	NA	TRBV5-1	CASSPLQSSYNSPLHF
NA	NA	TRBV4-1	CASSRLGETGELFF
NA	NA	TRBV10-3	CAISESGDQDTQYF
many	NA	TRBV6-5	CASRPLRGTEAFF
NA	NA	TRBV19	CASTPGRDQPQHF
many	NA	TRBV28	CASSWSHLAKNIQYF
many	NA	TRBV7-9	CASSLPGESEKLFF
few	TRBD1	TRBV5-1	CASQIWDSNTEAFF
many	NA	TRBV5-1	CASSTGVYYGYTF
many	NA	TRBV20-1	CSAQDSNQPQHF
many	TRBD1	TRBV20-1	CSAGGQGADTQYF
many	NA	TRBV5-1	CASSPEGGVTEAFF
many	TRBD2	TRBV4-2	CASSQDGGAGANVLTF
NA	NA	TRBV14	CASSQDLNSYEYF
many	TRBD2	TRBV10-3	CAIGTDRRGGGNEQFF
many	NA	TRBV5-4	CASSLREGIEETQYF
many	TRBD2	TRBV11-2	CASSLSGAVWSYEQYF
few	TRBD2	TRBV6-1	CASYSGTSSYEQYF
few	NA	TRBV5-1	CASSLGGGPRNNEQFF
many	NA	TRBV15	CATAGQGLDTQYF
many	NA	TRBV2	CASSERRLTDTQYF
many	NA	TRBV11-2	CASSLTGVNEKLFF
many	TRBD2	TRBV5-1	CASSRRGDGRGTGELFF
many	NA	TRBV27	CASSPPHPREQYF
many	TRBD1	TRBV5-1	CASSYPGQGAGANVLTF
many	NA	TRBV14	CASSQRVRGHEQYF
many	NA	TRBV20-1	CSARFRTGDTQYF
many	NA	TRBV4-2	CASSQEGLGNQPQHF
many	TRBD2	TRBV20-1	CSARGSGGVDTQYF
few	TRBD2	TRBV3-1	CASSQDMTAGGHEQYF
many	TRBD1	TRBV20-1	CSARGHPPPGQGPDTQYF
many	NA	TRBV5-1	CASRRDGTYEQYF
many	NA	TRBV7-2	CASSRLGGHLTDTQYF
few	TRBD1	TRBV5-1	CASSSRDRGGSDTQYF
many	NA	TRBV6-6	CASSYPGYSYNEQFF
many	NA	TRBV5-1	CASSLEGRGPEGIQYF
NA	NA	TRBV30	CAWSPRGRLRTDTQYF
many	TRBD1	TRBV5-1	CASSLRGGRTGELFF
NA	NA	TRBV4-1	CASSQPRVFSGNTIYF
many	TRBD1	TRBV4-1	CASSQVDRAHEQYF
many	TRBD2	TRBV7-2	CASRPGLGSYNEQFF
many	NA	TRBV12-3/TRBV12-4	CASSPRGRKGIGSEAFF
NA	NA	TRBV21-1	CASRQLAGGPDKQYF
many	TRBD1	TRBV12-3/TRBV12-4	CAIATGANTGELFF
many	NA	TRBV5-1	CASSLEAPGETQYF
NA	NA	TRBV7-6	CASSLGVRAEAFF
many	TRBD1	TRBV5-1	CASRTQGAGTDTQYF
many	TRBD2	TRBV5-5	CASSLTSGGFYEQYF
many	NA	TRBV11-2	CASSQRNQPGNTIYF
many	NA	TRBV7-3	CASSPLGNTEAFF
NA	NA	TRBV20-1	CSGVATTNTGELFF
many	TRBD1	TRBV7-9	CASSPRDRYEQYF
many	NA	TRBV7-7	CASSLELYYEQYF
many	TRBD1	TRBV12-3/TRBV12-4	CASSEAGTGKNIQYF
many	NA	TRBV7-9	CASSLGDLGPDTQYF
NA	NA	TRBV28	CASSLIYQPQHF
NA	TRBD2	TRBV28	CASTTGGLGDTQYF